This passage covers 18 T cell receptor beta chains from one sample sequenced in a study of vaccination and CD4 T cells after COVID-19. The treatment: approximately nine-day PBMC culture with coronavirus spike peptide pools or control peptides (ViraFEST assay). Cultured CD4+ T-cell DNA underwent Oncomine TCR Beta short-read sequencing. In TCRdb, the PCR reads were re-called with MiXCR into one record per CDR3 protein. The data show some 3,100 distinct CDR3 sequences, approximately 80% seen once. Their specific antigens are unknown. Sequenced sample: CD4+ T cells from blood, cultured in vitro. These receptors originate from a human donor who had recovered from COVID-19.

The gene calls are TRBV7-3 and TRBJ2-2, with no clear D. CDR3 size: 14 residues. Germline CDR1 SGHTA, CDR2 FQGTGA. With 6 bases removed from V and 4 bases from J, the gap between germline ends came to 12 bases. The CDR3 nucleotides are TGTGCCAGCAGGTCCCCTGCTGCCACCGGGGAGCTGTTTTTT. It translates to CASRSPAATGELFF.

This chain links TRBV12-3 or TRBV12-4 with TRBJ2-7; 10 nucleotides align to TRBD1. The V segment lost 5 bases and the J segment 3 bases; nucleotides outside the gene matches: 7. CDR3 size: 15 residues. CDR3 sequence (DNA): TGTGCCAGCAGTCACCTGGGGGACAGGGGCTACGAGCAGTACTTC. This encodes CASSHLGDRGYEQYF.

This clonotype was observed a handful of times. V usage is TRBV7-9 and J usage is TRBJ1-3; TRBD1 is a possible D gene (5 bases). Germline CDR1 reads SEHNR; CDR2 reads FQNEAQ (reference sequence). The ends were cut back, 0 bases at V and 11 bases at J, with 14 bases in the middle. This CDR3 comprises 14 residues. The CDR3 region is CASSLAEGTTAIYF. CDR3 nucleotides: TGTGCCAGCAGCTTAGCTGAGGGGACCACGGCCATATATTTT.

CDR3 protein: CASRPRGTGANVLTF. The CDR3, as DNA: TGTGCCAGCAGGCCCCGGGGGACCGGGGCCAACGTCCTGACTTTC. The chain links TRBV2 to TRBJ2-6, with D maybe TRBD2 (6 bases). Trimming took 6 bases from V and 4 from J, leaving 13 bases between them. The CDR3 contains 15 residues. CDR1 is SNHLY, CDR2 FYNNEI, per germline. Combining the CDR3 with reference TRBV2 and TRBJ2-6 gives the whole variable domain EPEVTQTPSHQVTQMGQEVILRCVPISNHLYFYWYRQILGQKVEFLVSFYNNEISEKSEIFDDQFSVERPDGSNFTLKIRSTKLEDSAMYFCASRPRGTGANVLTFGAGSRLTVL.

The chain uses TRBV7-2 and TRBJ1-1; 8 bases map to TRBD1. Germline V gene data show CDR1 as SGHTA and CDR2 as FQGNSA. Trimming cost V 5 bases and J 1 base; bases outside gene matches: 9. This CDR3 spans 16 amino acids. The CDR3 coding sequence is TGTGCCAGCAGCGCTCGGACAGGGAGGGAGAACACTGAAGCTTTCTTT. It is translated as CASSARTGRENTEAFF.

This chain connects TRBV5-4 to TRBJ1-3, with a weak D call TRBD1 (5 bases). Germline assignment: CDR1 SGHNT and CDR2 YYREEE (reference sequence). V lost 4 bases, J lost 4 bases, and 12 bases lay in between. The CDR3 is made up of 14 amino acids. CDR3 sequence reads: CASSPRTSGNTIYF. CDR3 bases: TGTGCCAGCAGCCCAAGGACATCAGGAAACACCATATATTTT.

The chain joins TRBV27 to TRBJ1-1, with D tentatively TRBD1 (5 bases). Trimming took 6 bases from V and 2 from J, leaving 16 bases between them. The length of the CDR3 is 15 residues. Germline loops: CDR1 MNHEY, CDR2 SMNVEV (reference sequence). CDR3: CASRDLGTINTEAFF. CDR3 nucleotides: TGTGCCAGCAGAGACTTAGGGACGATCAACACTGAAGCTTTCTTT.

The chain couples TRBV6-1 to TRBJ1-5; 8 nucleotides agree with TRBD1. The CDR3 has 13 amino acids. Unmatched junction bases numbered 7, after V lost 8 bases and J lost 7 bases. Germline-derived CDR1 and CDR2 are MNHNS and SASEGT. The CDR3: CASGQGARQPQHF. For the CDR3, the DNA is TGTGCCAGCGGGCAGGGGGCGAGGCAGCCCCAGCATTTT.

The rearrangement uses TRBV27 and TRBJ2-1; maybe TRBD2 (6 bases). V lost 4 bases to trimming and J lost 8 bases, with 21 bases between them. The CDR3 has 16 amino acids. Germline V CDR1 and CDR2: MNHEY, SMNVEV (reference sequence). DNA of the CDR3: TGTGCCAGCAGTTCTCCGGTTCTAGCGCTCGTCGATGAGCAGTTCTTC. Protein product: CASSSPVLALVDEQFF.

This sequence joins TRBV4-1 and TRBJ1-5; perhaps TRBD1 as D (6 bases). CDR1 is MGHRA and CDR2 is YSYEKL in the germline V gene. CDR3 size: 15 residues. Trimming shortened V by 2 bases and J by 2 bases, and 10 bases separated the two germline ends. The CDR3 loop reads CASSQPRTGNQPQHF. The CDR3, as DNA: TGCGCCAGCAGCCAACCTCGGACAGGCAATCAGCCCCAGCATTTT.

The chain is built from TRBV11-2 and TRBJ2-2; no definite D call. The V and J ends lost 6 bases and 2 bases respectively, with 16 bases between them. The CDR3 runs to 16 residues. Germline loops: CDR1 SGHAT, CDR2 FQNNGV. The CDR3 reads CASRSPGMRNTGELFF. Written as DNA, the CDR3 is TGTGCCAGCAGGTCGCCCGGTATGAGAAACACCGGGGAGCTGTTTTTT.

The CDR3 sequence: CASAPYNEQFF. For the CDR3, the DNA is TGTGCCAGCGCACCCTACAATGAGCAGTTCTTC. This chain joins TRBV6-4 and TRBJ2-1; D uncertain. This CDR3 is built from 11 residues. V lost 8 bases and J 2 bases, leaving 4 bases between the germline ends. Germline V gene data show CDR1 as MRHNA and CDR2 as SNTAGT.

J is TRBJ1-1 and V is TRBV10-3; D call uncertain. This CDR3 is built from 14 residues. The germline gives CDR1 ENHRY, CDR2 SYGVKD. The V end lost 3 bases, the J end lost 3 bases, and 11 bases lay between the germline ends. The CDR3 nucleotides are TGTGCCATCAGTGATCCCGGGAGGTACACTGAAGCTTTCTTT. It specifies CAISDPGRYTEAFF.

This clonotype occurred a few times. This chain joins TRBV6-2 or TRBV6-3 and TRBJ2-7; 8 nucleotides match TRBD1. The J segment lost 4 bases and the V segment lost 6 bases, leaving 17 bases of the junction unmatched. Germline V gene lookup returns CDR1 MNHEY and CDR2 SVGEGT. The CDR3 is 17 residues long. The CDR3 nucleotides read TGTGCCAGCAGATTCCCTTATTCCGGGACAGGTCCTTACGAGCAGTACTTC. Residues: CASRFPYSGTGPYEQYF.

DNA of the CDR3: TGCAGTGCTAGAGCGGGGGCCCTCCAGTCCCATAATTCACCCCTCCACTTT. Translating it yields CSARAGALQSHNSPLHF. The rearrangement links TRBV20-1 to TRBJ1-6, with D possibly matching TRBD1 (6 bases). CDR1 is DFQATT and CDR2 is SNEGSKA in the germline V gene (reference sequence). The CDR3 is made up of 17 amino acids. The germline V and J ends were trimmed by 1 base and 5 bases, with 18 bases remaining between them.

V gene TRBV20-1 combines with J gene TRBJ1-5; 7 bases align to TRBD1. V was clipped by 5 bases and J by 0 bases; unmatched bases: 7. There are 15 residues in the CDR3. CDR1 is DFQATT and CDR2 is SNEGSKA in the germline V gene (reference sequence). The CDR3 reads CSAWSTGFSNQPQHF. As DNA, the CDR3 is TGCAGTGCTTGGTCGACAGGGTTTAGCAATCAGCCCCAGCATTTT.

The chain couples TRBV7-9 to TRBJ2-4; 8 positions match TRBD2. The V gene's germline CDR1 is SEHNR and CDR2 FQNEAQ (reference sequence). The CDR3 length is 15 residues. Trimming cost V 7 bases and J 4 bases; bases outside gene matches: 9. The chain's CDR3 is CASNHDGGAKNIQYF. The CDR3 DNA sequence: TGTGCCAGCAACCACGACGGGGGGGCAAAAAACATTCAGTACTTC.

The chain has TRBV6-1 and TRBJ1-1; the D gene is possibly TRBD1 (5 bases). Germline CDR1 MNHNS, CDR2 SASEGT. This CDR3 has 14 residues. The V end was cut by 4 bases, the J end by 1 base, with 10 bases between. CDR3 coding DNA: TGTGCCAGCAGTGGAGCCAGGGAGAACACTGAAGCTTTCTTT. The encoded protein is CASSGARENTEAFF.